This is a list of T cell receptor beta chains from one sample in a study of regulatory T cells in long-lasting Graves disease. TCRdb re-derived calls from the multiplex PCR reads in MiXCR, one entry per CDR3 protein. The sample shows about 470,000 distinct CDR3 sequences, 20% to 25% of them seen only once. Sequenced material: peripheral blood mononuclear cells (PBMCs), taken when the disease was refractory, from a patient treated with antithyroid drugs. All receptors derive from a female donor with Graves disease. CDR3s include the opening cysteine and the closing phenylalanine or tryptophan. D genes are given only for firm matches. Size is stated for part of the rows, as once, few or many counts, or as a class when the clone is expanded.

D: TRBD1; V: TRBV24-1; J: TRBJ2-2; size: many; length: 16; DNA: TGTGCCACCAGTGACCCCGGGACAGGGGAAACCGGGGAGCTGTTTTTT; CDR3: CATSDPGTGETGELFF
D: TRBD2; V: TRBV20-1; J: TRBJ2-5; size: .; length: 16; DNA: TGCAGTGCTAGATCCTACCTTAGCGGGCCACTAGAGACCCAGTACTTC; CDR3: CSARSYLSGPLETQYF
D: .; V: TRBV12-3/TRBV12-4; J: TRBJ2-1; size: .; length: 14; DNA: TGTGCCAGCAGAGCGGTCTGGGCCTACAATGAGCAGTTCTTC; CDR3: CASRAVWAYNEQFF
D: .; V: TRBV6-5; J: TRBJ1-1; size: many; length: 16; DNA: TGTGCCAGCAGTTACTCGAAAATCAGGGAGAACACTGAAGCTTTCTTT; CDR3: CASSYSKIRENTEAFF
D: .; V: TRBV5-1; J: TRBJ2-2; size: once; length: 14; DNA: TGCGCCAGCAGCTTGGCGGCGGGACCCGGGGAGCTGTTTTTT; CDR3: CASSLAAGPGELFF
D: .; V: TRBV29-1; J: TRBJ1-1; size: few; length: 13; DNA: TGCAGCGTAGCCAACCAGGGGAACACTGAAGCTTTCTTT; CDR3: CSVANQGNTEAFF
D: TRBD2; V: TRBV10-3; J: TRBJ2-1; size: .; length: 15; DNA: TGTGCCATCAGTGAACTAGCGGGAGGATGGAATGAGCAGTTCTTC; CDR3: CAISELAGGWNEQFF
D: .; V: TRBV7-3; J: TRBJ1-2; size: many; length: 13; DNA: TGTGCCAGCAGCCCCAGGGAAAACTATGGCTACACCTTC; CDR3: CASSPRENYGYTF
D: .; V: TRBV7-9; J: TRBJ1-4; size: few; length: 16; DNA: TGTGCCAGCGGATTAACCCCGGGACCGAGGGAGGAAAAACTGTTTTTT; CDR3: CASGLTPGPREEKLFF
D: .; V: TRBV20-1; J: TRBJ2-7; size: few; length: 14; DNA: TGCAGTGGGACGCCGGGACTGCTGTACCACGAGCAGTACTTC; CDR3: CSGTPGLLYHEQYF
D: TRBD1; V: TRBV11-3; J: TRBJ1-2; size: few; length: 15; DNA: TGTGCCAGCAGCAGCCGGACAGGGCATAACTATGGCTACACCTTC; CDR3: CASSSRTGHNYGYTF
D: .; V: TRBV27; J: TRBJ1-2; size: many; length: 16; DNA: TGTGCCAGCAGTTTTCGCACAGGGCCCATTAGCTATGGCTACACCTTC; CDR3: CASSFRTGPISYGYTF
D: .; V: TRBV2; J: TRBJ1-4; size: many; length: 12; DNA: TGTGCCAGAGGGGGGCCTAATGAAAAACTGTTTTTT; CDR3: CARGGPNEKLFF
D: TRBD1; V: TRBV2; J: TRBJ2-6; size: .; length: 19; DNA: TGTGCCAGCAGTTACTCCCTGGGGCAGGGGGCGCCTGGGGCCAACGTCCTGACTTTC; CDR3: CASSYSLGQGAPGANVLTF
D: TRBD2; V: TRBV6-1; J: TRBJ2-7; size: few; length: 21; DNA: TGTGCCAGCAGAAAGGGCACGGCGAAGCCGCGATTAGCGGGAGGCCCCCGAGAGCAGTACTTC; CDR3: CASRKGTAKPRLAGGPREQYF
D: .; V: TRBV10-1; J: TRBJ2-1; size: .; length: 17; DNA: TGCGCCAGCAGTGAGAAGTTTGGGTCAGGGCTCGATAATGAGCAGTTCTTC; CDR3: CASSEKFGSGLDNEQFF
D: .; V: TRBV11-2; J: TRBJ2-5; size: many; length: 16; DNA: TGTGCCAGCAGCCCTCAGGACTTCCAGTACCAAGAGACCCAGTACTTC; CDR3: CASSPQDFQYQETQYF
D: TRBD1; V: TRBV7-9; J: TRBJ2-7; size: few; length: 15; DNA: TGTGCCAGCAGCTTAGCGGAGACAGGGGGCGACGAGCAGTACTTC; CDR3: CASSLAETGGDEQYF
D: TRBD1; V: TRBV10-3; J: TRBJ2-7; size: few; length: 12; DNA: TGTGCCACGCAGGGGGCAGACTACGAGCAGTACTTC; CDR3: CATQGADYEQYF
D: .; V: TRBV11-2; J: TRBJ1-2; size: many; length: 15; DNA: TGTGCCAGCAGCTCCACAGGGACAAACAACTATGGCTACACCTTC; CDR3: CASSSTGTNNYGYTF
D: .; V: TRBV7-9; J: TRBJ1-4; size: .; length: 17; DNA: TGTGCCAGCAGCTTAAGGGCAGACATTGCAACTAATGAAAAACTGTTTTTT; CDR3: CASSLRADIATNEKLFF
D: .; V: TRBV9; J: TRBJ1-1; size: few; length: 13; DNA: TGTGCCAGCAGCGTAGAATGGGGTACTGAAGCTTTCTTT; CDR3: CASSVEWGTEAFF
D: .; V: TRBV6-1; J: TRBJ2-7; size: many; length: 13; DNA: TGTGCCACATACGCGGGATTCGCCTACGAGCAGTACTTC; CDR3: CATYAGFAYEQYF
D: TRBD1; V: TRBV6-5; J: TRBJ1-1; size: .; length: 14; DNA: TGTGCCAGCAGTTACGCCAGGGGGGGCTTCGAAGCTTTCTTT; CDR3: CASSYARGGFEAFF
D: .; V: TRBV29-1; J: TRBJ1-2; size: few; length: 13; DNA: TGCAGCGTCTTAAAGGGAGGGGGAGACGGCTACACCTTC; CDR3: CSVLKGGGDGYTF
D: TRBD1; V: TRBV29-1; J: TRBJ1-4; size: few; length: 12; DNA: TGCAGCGTCTGGACAGGGGCGGAAAAACTGTTTTTT; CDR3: CSVWTGAEKLFF
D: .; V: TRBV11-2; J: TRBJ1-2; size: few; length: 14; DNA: TGTGCCAGCAGCTTAGGAGTGGGGTCGGATGGCTACACCTTC; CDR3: CASSLGVGSDGYTF
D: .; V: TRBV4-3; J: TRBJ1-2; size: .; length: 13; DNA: TGCGCCAGCAGCCAGAGAAGGGGAGATGGCTACACCTTC; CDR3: CASSQRRGDGYTF
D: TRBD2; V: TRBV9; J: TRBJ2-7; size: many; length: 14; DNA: TGTGCCAGCAGCCCAAATAGCGGGACCTACGAGCAGTACTTC; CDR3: CASSPNSGTYEQYF
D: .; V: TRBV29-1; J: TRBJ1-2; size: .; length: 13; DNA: TGCAGCGTCCAAGCACGCGACAGGCGCGGCTACACCTTC; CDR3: CSVQARDRRGYTF
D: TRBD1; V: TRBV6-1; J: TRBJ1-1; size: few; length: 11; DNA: TGTGCCAGCTCCGGACAGGGAAAAGCTTTCTTT; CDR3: CASSGQGKAFF
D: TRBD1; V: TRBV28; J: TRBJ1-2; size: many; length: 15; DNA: TGTGCCAGCAGTTACAGGGGGCCCCTTCGGAGTGGCTACACCTTC; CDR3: CASSYRGPLRSGYTF
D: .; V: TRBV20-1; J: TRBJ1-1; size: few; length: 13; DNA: TGCAGTGCTAGGGACGTCCAAGGGACTGAAGCTTTCTTT; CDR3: CSARDVQGTEAFF
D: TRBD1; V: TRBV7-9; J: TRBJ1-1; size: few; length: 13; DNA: TGTGCCAGCAGGCAAGGACAGGGTGGCGGAGCTTTCTTT; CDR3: CASRQGQGGGAFF
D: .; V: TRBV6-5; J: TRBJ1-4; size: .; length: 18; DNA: TGTGCCAGCAGTTACTCTCCCTCTCCCGGGAGGTCCAATGAAAAACTGTTTTTT; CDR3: CASSYSPSPGRSNEKLFF
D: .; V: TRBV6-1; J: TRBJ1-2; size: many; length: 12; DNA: TGTGCCAGCAGCGAGTCGGGGGGAGGCTACACCTTC; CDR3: CASSESGGGYTF
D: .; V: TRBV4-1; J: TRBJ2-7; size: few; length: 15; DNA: TGCGCCAGCAGCCAAGATGTCGGGGGGCAGTACGAGCAGTACTTC; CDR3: CASSQDVGGQYEQYF
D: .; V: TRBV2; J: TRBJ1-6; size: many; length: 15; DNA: TGTGCCAGCAGGGAACCCTCAAGTTATAATTCACCCCTCCACTTT; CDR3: CASREPSSYNSPLHF
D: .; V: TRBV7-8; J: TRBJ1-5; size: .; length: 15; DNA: TGTGCCTGCAGCACGAAAAGACAGTTCAATCAGCCCCAGCATTTT; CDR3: CACSTKRQFNQPQHF
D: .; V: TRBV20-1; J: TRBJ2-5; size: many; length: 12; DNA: TGCAGTGCTAGGACAAGCGGGGAGACCCAGTACTTC; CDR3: CSARTSGETQYF
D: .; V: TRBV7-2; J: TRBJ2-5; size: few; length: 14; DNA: TGTGCCAGCAGCTTAGACTCGTACCAAGAGACCCAGTACTTC; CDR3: CASSLDSYQETQYF
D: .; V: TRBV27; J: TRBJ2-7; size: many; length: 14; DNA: TGTGCCAGCCGCTATATGGGGCAAGCCTACGAGCAGTACTTC; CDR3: CASRYMGQAYEQYF
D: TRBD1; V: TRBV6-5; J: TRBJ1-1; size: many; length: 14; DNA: TGTGCCAGCAGTTACGGGACAGGGGGCACTGAAGCTTTCTTT; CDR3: CASSYGTGGTEAFF
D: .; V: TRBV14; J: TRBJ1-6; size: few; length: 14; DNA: TGTGCCAGCAGCCAGGCCGGGATGTATTCACCCCTCCACTTT; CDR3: CASSQAGMYSPLHF
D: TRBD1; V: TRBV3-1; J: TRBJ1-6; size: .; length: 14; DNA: TGTGCCAGCAGCTCCCAGGGGGATAAGTCACCCCTCCGCTTT; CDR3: CASSSQGDKSPLRF
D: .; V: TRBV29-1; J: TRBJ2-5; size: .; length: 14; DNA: TGCAGCGTTGAAGATATCGACTACCAAGAGACCCAGTACTTC; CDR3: CSVEDIDYQETQYF
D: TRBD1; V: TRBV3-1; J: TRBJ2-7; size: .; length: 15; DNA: TGTGCCAGCAGCCAAGGGGGACAGGGGACCTACGAGCAGTACTTC; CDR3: CASSQGGQGTYEQYF
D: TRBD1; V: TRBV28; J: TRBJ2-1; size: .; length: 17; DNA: TGTGCCAGCAGTCCGGGGACAGGCCGACTCCCAATATCGGGGCAGTTCTTC; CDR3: CASSPGTGRLPISGQFF
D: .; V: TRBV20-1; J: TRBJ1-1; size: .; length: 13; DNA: TGCAGTGCTAGGATGTCTGGGATATTCGAAGCTTTCTTT; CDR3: CSARMSGIFEAFF
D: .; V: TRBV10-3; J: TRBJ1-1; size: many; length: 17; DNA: TGTGCCATCAGTGAGAGGCAGGGGTCCTTCGCGGGGACTGAAGCTTTCTTT; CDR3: CAISERQGSFAGTEAFF